One sample yielded the 8 T cell receptor beta chains listed below, sequenced in a study of technical replicates of blood from a handful of donors. This table comes from immunoSEQ multiplex PCR, and its TCRdb copy is limited to in-frame clones, with some not included. The sample records 85,000 to 90,000 clones, around 90% being singletons. The source material was T cells isolated from PBMCs. The receptor set was obtained from a human donor in good health.

The V gene is TRBV14, the J gene TRBJ2-3, with D unresolved. With 5 bases removed from V and 1 base from J, the gap between germline ends came to 4 bases. The CDR3 runs 12 residues. In germline, CDR1 is SGHDN, CDR2 FVKESK. The CDR3 coding sequence is TGTGCCAGCAGCGTAGGCACAGATACGCAGTATTTT. Amino acids: CASSVGTDTQYF.

J is TRBJ2-2 and V is TRBV7-2; no clear D. The CDR3 has 13 residues. Germline loops: CDR1 SGHTA, CDR2 FQGNSA. Trimming took off 2 bases at V and 4 bases at J, with 5 bases between the two ends. The CDR3, as DNA: TGTGCCAGCAGCTTATCGGGCACCGGGGAGCTGTTTTTT. This sequence encodes CASSLSGTGELFF.

This sequence joins TRBV7-2 and TRBJ1-4; the D gene is possibly TRBD1 (5 bases). Per germline, CDR1 SGHTA and CDR2 FQGNSA. The CDR3 runs 13 residues. Trimming took 4 bases from V and 5 from J, leaving 8 bases between them. The CDR3 is CASSSRANEKLFF. DNA for the CDR3: TGTGCCAGCAGCTCCAGGGCGAATGAAAAACTGTTTTTT.

The chain uses TRBV2 and TRBJ1-2; D remains ambiguous. The CDR3 totals 15 residues. The germline gives CDR1 SNHLY, CDR2 FYNNEI. V lost 8 bases, J lost 0 bases, and 16 bases lay in between. The CDR3 sequence is CASVEGKGANYGYTF. CDR3 in DNA: TGTGCCAGCGTCGAAGGAAAGGGAGCTAACTATGGCTACACCTTC.

CDR3 nucleotides: TGTGCCACCAGCACAGAGGACAGTAATGAAAAACTGTTTTTT. Residues: CATSTEDSNEKLFF. The rearrangement joins TRBV15 to TRBJ1-4, with a weak D call TRBD1 (6 bases). The CDR3 spans 14 residues. Germline loops: CDR1 LNHNV, CDR2 YYDKDF (reference sequence). The V end lost 4 bases, the J end lost 4 bases, and 10 bases lay between the germline ends.

This sequence joins TRBV11-3 and TRBJ2-2; the match to TRBD1 covers 9 bases. The CDR3 runs to 16 residues. Germline V gene data show CDR1 as SGHNT and CDR2 as YENEEA. Trimming at V came to 2 bases and at J to 2 bases, leaving 3 bases not matched to a gene. This CDR3 is CASSLWTGENTGELFF. The CDR3 nucleotides read TGTGCCAGCAGCTTATGGACAGGGGAAAACACCGGGGAGCTGTTTTTT.

This rearrangement joins TRBV19 to TRBJ1-1; maybe TRBD1 (6 bases). The CDR3 covers 15 residues. The V end lost 0 bases, the J end lost 4 bases, and 12 bases lay between the germline ends. Germline V gene lookup returns CDR1 LNHDA and CDR2 SQIVND (reference sequence). The CDR3 nucleotides read TGTGCCAGTAGTATAGATGCAGGGGTCTCCACTGAAGCTTTCTTT. This sequence encodes CASSIDAGVSTEAFF.

The rearrangement joins TRBV19 to TRBJ2-4; 8 nucleotides match TRBD2. The trim removed 3 bases at V and 6 bases at J, leaving 4 bases unmatched. Germline CDR1 is LNHDA and CDR2 is SQIVND (reference sequence). The CDR3 runs to 14 residues. The chain's CDR3 is CASSMFGGANIQYF. As DNA, the CDR3 is TGTGCCAGTAGTATGTTCGGGGGGGCAAACATTCAGTACTTC.